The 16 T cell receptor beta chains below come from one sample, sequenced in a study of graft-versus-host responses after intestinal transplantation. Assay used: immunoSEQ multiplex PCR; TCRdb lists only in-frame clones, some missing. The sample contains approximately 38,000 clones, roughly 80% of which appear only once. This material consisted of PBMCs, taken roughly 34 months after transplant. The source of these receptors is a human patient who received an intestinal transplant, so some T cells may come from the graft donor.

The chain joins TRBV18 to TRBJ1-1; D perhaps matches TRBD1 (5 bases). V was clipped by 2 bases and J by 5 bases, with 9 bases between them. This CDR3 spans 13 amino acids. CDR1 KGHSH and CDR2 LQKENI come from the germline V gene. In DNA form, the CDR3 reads TGTGCCAGCTCACCAAAGGAGGGGACTGAAGCTTTCTTT. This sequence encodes CASSPKEGTEAFF.

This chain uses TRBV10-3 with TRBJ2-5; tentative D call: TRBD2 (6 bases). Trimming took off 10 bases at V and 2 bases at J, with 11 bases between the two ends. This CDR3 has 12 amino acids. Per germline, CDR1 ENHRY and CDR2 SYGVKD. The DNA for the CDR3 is TGTGCCACCCGTGGGGGGCAAGAGACCCAGTACTTC. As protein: CATRGGQETQYF.

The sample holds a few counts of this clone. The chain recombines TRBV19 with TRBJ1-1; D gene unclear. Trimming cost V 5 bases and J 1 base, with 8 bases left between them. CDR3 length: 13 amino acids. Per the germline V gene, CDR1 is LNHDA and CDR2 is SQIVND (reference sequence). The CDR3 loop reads CASSEHRNTEAFF. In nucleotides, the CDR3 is TGTGCCAGTAGTGAGCACAGGAACACTGAAGCTTTCTTT.

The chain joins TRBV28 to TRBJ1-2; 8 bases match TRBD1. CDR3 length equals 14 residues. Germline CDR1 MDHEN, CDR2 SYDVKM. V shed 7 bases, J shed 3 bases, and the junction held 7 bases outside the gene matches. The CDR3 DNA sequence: TGTGCCAGCACCGCTGACAGGGGTGACTATGGCTACACCTTC. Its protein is CASTADRGDYGYTF.

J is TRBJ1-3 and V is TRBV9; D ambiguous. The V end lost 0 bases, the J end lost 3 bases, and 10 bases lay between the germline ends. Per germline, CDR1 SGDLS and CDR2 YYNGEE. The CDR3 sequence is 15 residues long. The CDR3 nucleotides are TGTGCCAGCAGCGTAGAGGGTATTAATGGAAACACCATATATTTT. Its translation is CASSVEGINGNTIYF.

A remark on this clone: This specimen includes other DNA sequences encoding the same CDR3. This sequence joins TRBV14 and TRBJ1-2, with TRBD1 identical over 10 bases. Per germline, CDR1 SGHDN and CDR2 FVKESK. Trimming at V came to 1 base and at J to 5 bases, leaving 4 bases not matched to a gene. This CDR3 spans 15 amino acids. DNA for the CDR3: TGTGCCAGCAGCCAAGTAGGGGACAGGGGATATGGCTACACCTTC. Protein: CASSQVGDRGYGYTF.

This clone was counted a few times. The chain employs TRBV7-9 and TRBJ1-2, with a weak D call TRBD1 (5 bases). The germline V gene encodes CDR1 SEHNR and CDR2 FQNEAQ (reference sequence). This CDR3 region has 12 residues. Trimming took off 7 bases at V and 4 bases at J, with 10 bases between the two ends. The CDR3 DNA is TGTGCCAGCACCAGGGAGAGCTATGGCTACACCTTC. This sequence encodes CASTRESYGYTF.

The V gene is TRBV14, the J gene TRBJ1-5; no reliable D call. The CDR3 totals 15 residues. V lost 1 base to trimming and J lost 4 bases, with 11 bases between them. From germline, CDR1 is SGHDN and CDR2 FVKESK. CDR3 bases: TGTGCCAGCAGCCAAGGGGGTGGGAGGAATCAGCCCCAGCATTTT. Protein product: CASSQGGGRNQPQHF. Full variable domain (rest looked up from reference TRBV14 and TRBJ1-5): EAGVTQFPSHSVIEKGQTVTLRCDPISGHDNLYWYRRVMGKEIKFLLHFVKESKQDESGMPNNRFLAERTGGTYSTLKVQPAELEDSGVYFCASSQGGGRNQPQHFGDGTRLSIL.

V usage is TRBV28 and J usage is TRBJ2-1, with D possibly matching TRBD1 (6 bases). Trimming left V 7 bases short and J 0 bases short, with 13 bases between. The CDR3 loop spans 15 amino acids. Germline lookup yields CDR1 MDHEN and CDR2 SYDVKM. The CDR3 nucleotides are TGTGCCAGCATAGCAGGGGTCAGCTCCTACAATGAGCAGTTCTTC. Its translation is CASIAGVSSYNEQFF.

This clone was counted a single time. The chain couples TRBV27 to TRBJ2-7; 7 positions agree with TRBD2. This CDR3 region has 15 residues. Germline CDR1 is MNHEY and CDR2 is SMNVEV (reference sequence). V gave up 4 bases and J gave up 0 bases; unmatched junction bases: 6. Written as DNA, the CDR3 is TGTGCCAGCAGTTGGGCTGGGAGGGACTCCTACGAGCAGTACTTC. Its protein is CASSWAGRDSYEQYF.

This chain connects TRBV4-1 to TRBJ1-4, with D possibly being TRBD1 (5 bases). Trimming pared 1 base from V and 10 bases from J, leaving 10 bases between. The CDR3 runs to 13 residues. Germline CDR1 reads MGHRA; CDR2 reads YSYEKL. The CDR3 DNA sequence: TGCGCCAGCAGCCAAGTACCGGGGCCAAAACTGTTTTTT. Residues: CASSQVPGPKLFF.

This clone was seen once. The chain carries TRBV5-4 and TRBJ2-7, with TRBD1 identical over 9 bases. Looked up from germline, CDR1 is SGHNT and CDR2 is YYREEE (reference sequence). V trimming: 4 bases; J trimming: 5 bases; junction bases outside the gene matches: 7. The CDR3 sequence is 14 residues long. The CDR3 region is CASSPGQGRNEQYF. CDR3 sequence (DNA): TGTGCCAGCAGCCCCGGACAGGGGCGAAACGAGCAGTACTTC.

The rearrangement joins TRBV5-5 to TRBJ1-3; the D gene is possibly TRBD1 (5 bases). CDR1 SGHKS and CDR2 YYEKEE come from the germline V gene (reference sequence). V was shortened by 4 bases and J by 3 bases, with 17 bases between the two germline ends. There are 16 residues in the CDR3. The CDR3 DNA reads TGTGCCAGCAGCCGCAGCGGGACCCCGGGTGGAAACACCATATATTTT. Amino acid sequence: CASSRSGTPGGNTIYF.

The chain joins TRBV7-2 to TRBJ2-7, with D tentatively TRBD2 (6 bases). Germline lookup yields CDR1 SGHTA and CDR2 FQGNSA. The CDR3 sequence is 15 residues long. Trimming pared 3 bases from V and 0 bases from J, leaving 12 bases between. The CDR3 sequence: CASSFSVGSSYEQYF. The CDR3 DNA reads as TGTGCCAGCAGCTTTTCTGTCGGGAGCTCCTACGAGCAGTACTTC.

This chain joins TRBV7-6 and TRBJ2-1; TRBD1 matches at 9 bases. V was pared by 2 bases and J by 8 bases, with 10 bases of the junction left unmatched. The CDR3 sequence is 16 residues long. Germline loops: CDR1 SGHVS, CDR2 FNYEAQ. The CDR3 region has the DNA TGTGCCAGCAGCTTAATATGGGGACAGGGAAGGGATGAGCAGTTCTTC. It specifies CASSLIWGQGRDEQFF.

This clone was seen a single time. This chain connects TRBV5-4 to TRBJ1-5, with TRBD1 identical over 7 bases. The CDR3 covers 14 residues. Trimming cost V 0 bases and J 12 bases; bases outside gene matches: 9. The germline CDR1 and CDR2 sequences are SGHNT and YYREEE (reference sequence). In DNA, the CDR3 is TGTGCCAGCAGCTTGGGGACAGGCGGCGGGCTCCAGCATTTT. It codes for CASSLGTGGGLQHF.